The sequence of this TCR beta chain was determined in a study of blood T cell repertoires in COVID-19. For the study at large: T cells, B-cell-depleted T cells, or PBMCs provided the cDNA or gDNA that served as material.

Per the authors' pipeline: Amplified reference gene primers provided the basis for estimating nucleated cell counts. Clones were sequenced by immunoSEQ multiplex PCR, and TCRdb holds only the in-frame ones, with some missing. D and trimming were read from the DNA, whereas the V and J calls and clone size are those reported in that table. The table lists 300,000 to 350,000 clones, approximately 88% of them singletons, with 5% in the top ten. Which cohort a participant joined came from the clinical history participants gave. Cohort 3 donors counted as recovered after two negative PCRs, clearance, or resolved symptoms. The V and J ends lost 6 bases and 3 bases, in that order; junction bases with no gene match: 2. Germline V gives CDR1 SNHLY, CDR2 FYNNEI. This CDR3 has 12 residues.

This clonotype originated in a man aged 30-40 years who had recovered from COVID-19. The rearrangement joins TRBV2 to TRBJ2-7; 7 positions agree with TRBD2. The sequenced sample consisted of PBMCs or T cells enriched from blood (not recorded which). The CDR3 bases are TGTGCCAGCAGAGCGGGGTACTACGAGCAGTACTTC. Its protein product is CASRAGYYEQYF.